This is a list of T cell receptor beta chains from one sample in a study of blood T cells in healthy people across ages. Via MiXCR, TCRdb re-called the 5' RACE reads, giving one row per CDR3 protein. The sample has 650,000 to 1,000,000 distinct CDR3 sequences, around 36% seen once; the top ten hold over 10%. The specimen was blood. These receptors all come from a young man in good health. Both conserved end residues are part of each CDR3. The D gene is left open where the match is weak. Not all rows give a size; the values are once, few, many and, for expanded clones, a class.

j_gene: TRBJ1-2
v_gene: TRBV20-1
d_gene: -
abundance: -
CDR3aa: CSTTATLNYGYTF
CDR3nt: TGCAGTACAACAGCCACCCTTAACTATGGCTACACCTTC

j_gene: TRBJ1-1
v_gene: TRBV29-1
d_gene: -
abundance: -
CDR3aa: CSVATAGVSTEAFF
CDR3nt: TGCAGCGTTGCCACCGCAGGGGTGAGCACTGAAGCTTTCTTT

j_gene: TRBJ2-1
v_gene: TRBV12-3/TRBV12-4
d_gene: -
abundance: -
CDR3aa: CASSTSSGHPSYEQFF
CDR3nt: TGTGCCAGCAGTACTAGTTCGGGACATCCCTCCTACGAGCAGTTCTTC

j_gene: TRBJ2-7
v_gene: TRBV2
d_gene: -
abundance: -
CDR3aa: CASSERGQGNNEQYF
CDR3nt: TGTGCCAGCAGTGAACGGGGCCAGGGGAACAATGAGCAGTACTTC

j_gene: TRBJ1-2
v_gene: TRBV3-1
d_gene: TRBD1
abundance: many
CDR3aa: CASSQSGTGGDGYTF
CDR3nt: TGTGCCAGCAGCCAATCCGGGACAGGGGGCGATGGCTACACCTTC

j_gene: TRBJ1-4
v_gene: TRBV12-3/TRBV12-4
d_gene: -
abundance: few
CDR3aa: CASSSGVTNEKLFF
CDR3nt: TGTGCCAGCAGCTCAGGGGTTACAAATGAAAAACTGTTTTTT

j_gene: TRBJ2-5
v_gene: TRBV15
d_gene: TRBD2
abundance: -
CDR3aa: CATSMPGLAEETQYF
CDR3nt: TGTGCCACCAGCATGCCGGGACTAGCAGAAGAGACCCAGTACTTC

j_gene: TRBJ2-1
v_gene: TRBV30
d_gene: TRBD2
abundance: -
CDR3aa: CARGTSGGGYYNEQFF
CDR3nt: TGTGCCCGCGGGACTAGCGGGGGGGGATATTACAATGAGCAGTTCTTC

j_gene: TRBJ1-2
v_gene: TRBV30
d_gene: -
abundance: -
CDR3aa: CAWSRQATGYTF
CDR3nt: TGTGCCTGGAGCAGACAGGCCACGGGCTACACCTTC

j_gene: TRBJ2-7
v_gene: TRBV5-1
d_gene: -
abundance: many
CDR3aa: CASSLAVGRGTYEQYF
CDR3nt: TGCGCCAGCAGCTTGGCCGTGGGACGAGGGACCTACGAGCAGTACTTC

j_gene: TRBJ2-5
v_gene: TRBV15
d_gene: -
abundance: -
CDR3aa: CAASSAGFQETQYF
CDR3nt: TGTGCCGCCAGCAGCGCGGGGTTCCAAGAGACCCAGTACTTC

j_gene: TRBJ1-3
v_gene: TRBV7-2
d_gene: -
abundance: -
CDR3aa: CATRHSGSGNTIYF
CDR3nt: TGTGCCACCAGACATTCCGGGTCTGGAAACACCATATATTTT

j_gene: TRBJ1-1
v_gene: TRBV20-1
d_gene: TRBD1
abundance: -
CDR3aa: CSARGTGRTEAFF
CDR3nt: TGCAGTGCTAGGGGGACAGGGAGGACTGAAGCTTTCTTT

j_gene: TRBJ1-6
v_gene: TRBV3-1
d_gene: -
abundance: -
CDR3aa: CASSQEKQWNSPLHF
CDR3nt: TGTGCCAGCAGCCAAGAAAAGCAGTGGAATTCACCCCTCCACTTT

j_gene: TRBJ1-6
v_gene: TRBV9
d_gene: -
abundance: -
CDR3aa: CASSVGGSISNSSLHF
CDR3nt: TGTGCCAGCAGCGTAGGTGGCAGCATCTCAAATTCATCCCTCCACTTT

j_gene: TRBJ2-7
v_gene: TRBV5-1
d_gene: -
abundance: few
CDR3aa: CASSLARKGNEQYF
CDR3nt: TGCGCCAGCAGCTTGGCCAGGAAAGGAAACGAGCAGTACTTC

j_gene: TRBJ2-5
v_gene: TRBV7-2
d_gene: -
abundance: -
CDR3aa: CASSVPIQETQYF
CDR3nt: TGTGCCAGCAGCGTACCCATACAAGAGACCCAGTACTTC

j_gene: TRBJ1-4
v_gene: TRBV7-9
d_gene: TRBD1
abundance: few
CDR3aa: CASSLEGTGGEKLFF
CDR3nt: TGTGCCAGCAGCTTAGAAGGGACAGGTGGGGAAAAACTGTTTTTT

j_gene: TRBJ1-6
v_gene: TRBV2
d_gene: -
abundance: few
CDR3aa: CATPRGQGLNSPLHF
CDR3nt: TGTGCCACCCCACGGGGGCAGGGGCTAAATTCACCCCTCCACTTT

j_gene: TRBJ2-7
v_gene: TRBV20-1
d_gene: -
abundance: -
CDR3aa: CSAMGDYEQYF
CDR3nt: TGCAGTGCTATGGGGGACTACGAGCAGTACTTC

j_gene: TRBJ1-1
v_gene: TRBV7-8
d_gene: -
abundance: few
CDR3aa: CASSLGPGQGTTEAFF
CDR3nt: TGTGCCAGCAGCTTAGGGCCGGGACAAGGAACCACTGAAGCTTTCTTT

j_gene: TRBJ1-1
v_gene: TRBV20-1
d_gene: -
abundance: -
CDR3aa: CSAKNQGMNTEAFF
CDR3nt: TGCAGTGCCAAAAATCAGGGTATGAACACTGAAGCTTTCTTT

j_gene: TRBJ1-2
v_gene: TRBV20-1
d_gene: TRBD1
abundance: -
CDR3aa: CSARGAGQGAYGYTF
CDR3nt: TGCAGTGCTAGAGGGGCCGGACAGGGGGCCTATGGCTACACCTTC

j_gene: TRBJ2-1
v_gene: TRBV20-1
d_gene: TRBD2
abundance: -
CDR3aa: CSARVFKTSGSQGTYNEQFF
CDR3nt: TGCAGTGCTAGAGTATTTAAGACTAGCGGGTCCCAGGGGACCTACAATGAGCAGTTCTTC

j_gene: TRBJ1-5
v_gene: TRBV4-1
d_gene: -
abundance: few
CDR3aa: CASSQVLAGSNQPQHF
CDR3nt: TGCGCCAGCAGCCAAGTTCTTGCAGGAAGCAATCAGCCCCAGCATTTT

j_gene: TRBJ1-1
v_gene: TRBV12-3/TRBV12-4
d_gene: -
abundance: many
CDR3aa: CASSSGESNTEAFF
CDR3nt: TGTGCCAGCAGCTCAGGGGAATCGAACACTGAAGCTTTCTTT

j_gene: TRBJ1-1
v_gene: TRBV9
d_gene: -
abundance: -
CDR3aa: CAGSVEGTEAFF
CDR3nt: TGTGCCGGCAGCGTAGAGGGGACTGAAGCTTTCTTT

j_gene: TRBJ1-1
v_gene: TRBV20-1
d_gene: -
abundance: few
CDR3aa: CSAVMSSDTEAFF
CDR3nt: TGCAGTGCCGTTATGAGTTCCGACACTGAAGCTTTCTTT

j_gene: TRBJ1-1
v_gene: TRBV5-1
d_gene: -
abundance: -
CDR3aa: CASSVNGGTEAFF
CDR3nt: TGCGCCAGCAGCGTAAATGGAGGCACTGAAGCTTTCTTT

j_gene: TRBJ2-3
v_gene: TRBV20-1
d_gene: -
abundance: many
CDR3aa: CSASPPADTQYF
CDR3nt: TGCAGTGCTAGTCCCCCAGCAGATACGCAGTATTTT

j_gene: TRBJ2-5
v_gene: TRBV6-5
d_gene: TRBD1
abundance: -
CDR3aa: CARSYTRDRVMETQYF
CDR3nt: TGTGCCAGAAGTTACACCCGGGACAGGGTTATGGAGACCCAGTACTTC

j_gene: TRBJ1-1
v_gene: TRBV6-1
d_gene: -
abundance: few
CDR3aa: CASSRDSPEAFF
CDR3nt: TGTGCCAGCAGCCGAGACAGTCCAGAAGCTTTCTTT

j_gene: TRBJ2-7
v_gene: TRBV5-6
d_gene: -
abundance: many
CDR3aa: CASSVQSYEQYF
CDR3nt: TGTGCCAGCAGCGTACAGTCCTACGAGCAGTACTTC

j_gene: TRBJ2-7
v_gene: TRBV27
d_gene: -
abundance: -
CDR3aa: CASSKGTNEQYF
CDR3nt: TGTGCCAGCAGCAAAGGGACAAACGAGCAGTACTTC

j_gene: TRBJ2-3
v_gene: TRBV9
d_gene: TRBD2
abundance: few
CDR3aa: CASSWGSGGALTDTQYF
CDR3nt: TGTGCCAGCAGCTGGGGAAGCGGGGGGGCCCTCACAGATACGCAGTATTTT

j_gene: TRBJ2-3
v_gene: TRBV9
d_gene: TRBD1
abundance: -
CDR3aa: CASSTLQGGTGGSDTQYF
CDR3nt: TGTGCCAGCAGCACCCTCCAGGGAGGGACAGGGGGCTCAGATACGCAGTATTTT

j_gene: TRBJ2-3
v_gene: TRBV4-3
d_gene: TRBD2
abundance: -
CDR3aa: CASSQGTLAGTSTDTQYF
CDR3nt: TGCGCCAGCAGCCAAGGAACACTAGCGGGGACTAGCACAGATACGCAGTATTTT

j_gene: TRBJ2-1
v_gene: TRBV7-2
d_gene: TRBD1
abundance: many
CDR3aa: CASSRQGSSYNEQFF
CDR3nt: TGTGCCAGCAGCCGACAGGGTAGCTCCTACAATGAGCAGTTCTTC

j_gene: TRBJ2-5
v_gene: TRBV20-1
d_gene: -
abundance: once
CDR3aa: CSAGGHQETQYF
CDR3nt: TGCAGTGCCGGGGGCCACCAAGAGACCCAGTACTTC

j_gene: TRBJ2-2
v_gene: TRBV12-3/TRBV12-4
d_gene: TRBD1
abundance: few
CDR3aa: CASSLAYDRGLDAGELFF
CDR3nt: TGTGCCAGCAGTTTGGCCTATGACAGGGGGCTGGACGCCGGGGAGCTGTTTTTT

j_gene: TRBJ2-7
v_gene: TRBV5-1
d_gene: TRBD1
abundance: few
CDR3aa: CASSLRDSRSGEQYF
CDR3nt: TGCGCCAGCAGCTTGAGGGACAGTCGAAGTGGCGAGCAGTACTTC

j_gene: TRBJ1-2
v_gene: TRBV10-3
d_gene: -
abundance: few
CDR3aa: CAISGLGVNRLRELYGYTF
CDR3nt: TGTGCCATCAGTGGCCTGGGGGTTAACCGGCTAAGAGAATTATATGGCTACACCTTC

j_gene: TRBJ1-1
v_gene: TRBV6-6
d_gene: -
abundance: few
CDR3aa: CASINTGKNTEAFF
CDR3nt: TGTGCCAGCATTAATACCGGGAAGAACACTGAAGCTTTCTTT

j_gene: TRBJ2-3
v_gene: TRBV28
d_gene: -
abundance: -
CDR3aa: CASSLRGRGEWAVGTATQYF
CDR3nt: TGTGCCAGCAGTTTACGGGGACGAGGCGAATGGGCCGTAGGCACAGCTACGCAGTATTTT